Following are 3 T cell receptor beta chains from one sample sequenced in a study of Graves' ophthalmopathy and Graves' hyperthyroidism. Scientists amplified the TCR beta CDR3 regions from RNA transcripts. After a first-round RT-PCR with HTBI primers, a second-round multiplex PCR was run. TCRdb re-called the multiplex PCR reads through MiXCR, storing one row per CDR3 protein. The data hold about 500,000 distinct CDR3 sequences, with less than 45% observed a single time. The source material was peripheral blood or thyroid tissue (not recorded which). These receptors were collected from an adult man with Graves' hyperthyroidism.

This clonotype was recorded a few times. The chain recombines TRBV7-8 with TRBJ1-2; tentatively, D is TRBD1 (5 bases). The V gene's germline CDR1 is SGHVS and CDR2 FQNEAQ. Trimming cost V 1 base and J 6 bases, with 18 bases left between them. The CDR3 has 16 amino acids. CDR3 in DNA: TGTGCCAGCAGCTTAGTCGTCGGCAGGGATGGTAATGGCTACACCTTC. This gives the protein CASSLVVGRDGNGYTF.

The CDR3 nucleotides are TGTGCCAGCAGCCACAGACAGGGGGGGGCCTACGAGCAGTACTTC. It yields the protein CASSHRQGGAYEQYF. V usage is TRBV7-9 and J usage is TRBJ2-7, with TRBD1 identical over 9 bases. CDR3 length: 15 amino acids. Germline V lookup: CDR1 SEHNR, CDR2 FQNEAQ (reference sequence). Trimming cost V 5 bases and J 2 bases; bases outside gene matches: 7. The full variable domain, completed using reference TRBV7-9 and TRBJ2-7, is DTGVSQNPRHKITKRGQNVTFRCDPISEHNRLYWYRQTLGQGPEFLTYFQNEAQLEKSRLLSDRFSAERPKGSFSTLEIQRTEQGDSAMYLCASSHRQGGAYEQYFGPGTRLTVT.

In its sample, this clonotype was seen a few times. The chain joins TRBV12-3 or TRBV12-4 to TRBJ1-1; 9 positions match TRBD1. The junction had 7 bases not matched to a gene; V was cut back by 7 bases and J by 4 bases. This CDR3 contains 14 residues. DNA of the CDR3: TGTGCCAGCACCTGGGACAGGGTGGTCACTGAAGCTTTCTTT. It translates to CASTWDRVVTEAFF.